A selection of T cell receptor beta chains follows, all from one sample in a study of CD8 T cells in Susac syndrome. MiXCR, applied by TCRdb to the immunoSEQ multiplex PCR reads, yields one record per CDR3 protein. The sample shows about 180,000 distinct CDR3 sequences, about 94% of them seen only once. The specimen sequenced was CD4+ T cells from PBMCs. These receptors originate from a human donor with multiple sclerosis. The CDR3 runs from the conserved cysteine through the conserved F or W. Fields, in order: V gene, clone size, D gene, J gene, CDR3 protein, CDR3 DNA. D genes are given only for firm matches. Clone size appears in some rows only: once, few, many, or a class for an expanded clone.

V: TRBV12-3/TRBV12-4
size: .
D: .
J: TRBJ2-1
CDR3: CASSDRRYNEQFF
DNA: TGTGCCAGCAGCGACAGGAGGTACAATGAGCAGTTCTTC

V: TRBV30
size: .
D: TRBD1
J: TRBJ2-1
CDR3: CACGQGGYNEQFF
DNA: TGTGCCTGTGGACAGGGGGGCTACAATGAGCAGTTCTTC

V: TRBV29-1
size: .
D: .
J: TRBJ1-5
CDR3: CSVRVRAGNNQPQHF
DNA: TGCAGCGTTCGGGTGCGGGCAGGGAACAATCAGCCCCAGCATTTT

V: TRBV7-9
size: .
D: .
J: TRBJ2-6
CDR3: CASSFLPGQFNVLTF
DNA: TGTGCCAGCAGCTTTCTTCCTGGACAGTTTAACGTCCTGACTTTC

V: TRBV30
size: .
D: TRBD1
J: TRBJ1-2
CDR3: CAWSWTGTEANYGYTF
DNA: TGTGCCTGGAGTTGGACCGGGACAGAAGCTAACTATGGCTACACCTTC

V: TRBV20-1
size: .
D: TRBD1
J: TRBJ2-3
CDR3: CSASGTGGGTDTQYF
DNA: TGCAGTGCTAGTGGGACAGGGGGCGGTACAGATACGCAGTATTTT

V: TRBV24-1
size: .
D: .
J: TRBJ2-3
CDR3: CATSDPGHTDTQYF
DNA: TGTGCCACCAGTGACCCGGGACACACTGATACGCAGTATTTT

V: TRBV14
size: .
D: TRBD2
J: TRBJ2-1
CDR3: CASSQRVSRGGREQFF
DNA: TGTGCCAGCAGCCAAAGGGTCTCGCGGGGGGGCCGCGAGCAGTTCTTC

V: TRBV3-1
size: once
D: .
J: TRBJ1-6
CDR3: CASSQVDGGNSPLHF
DNA: TGTGCCAGCAGCCAAGTAGACGGAGGGAATTCACCCCTCCACTTT

V: TRBV15
size: .
D: TRBD2
J: TRBJ2-1
CDR3: CATAGTSGGAEQFF
DNA: TGTGCCACCGCCGGGACTAGCGGGGGGGCTGAGCAGTTCTTC

V: TRBV4-1
size: few
D: TRBD2
J: TRBJ2-7
CDR3: CASSRLAGDSYEQYF
DNA: TGCGCCAGCAGCCGTTTAGCGGGGGACTCCTACGAGCAGTACTTC

V: TRBV7-2
size: .
D: .
J: TRBJ2-5
CDR3: CASSKQLGQETQYF
DNA: TGTGCCAGCAGCAAGCAGTTAGGCCAAGAGACCCAGTACTTC

V: TRBV27
size: .
D: TRBD1
J: TRBJ1-5
CDR3: CASTSGTGGDQPQHF
DNA: TGTGCCAGCACATCCGGTACAGGGGGGGACCAGCCCCAGCATTTT

V: TRBV7-6
size: .
D: .
J: TRBJ1-1
CDR3: CASSLVLGQAFF
DNA: TGTGCCAGCAGCTTAGTTTTAGGGCAAGCTTTCTTT

V: TRBV10-1
size: .
D: .
J: TRBJ1-1
CDR3: CASSDSVRATEAFF
DNA: TGCGCCAGCAGTGATTCTGTAAGGGCCACTGAAGCTTTCTTT

V: TRBV30
size: once
D: .
J: TRBJ1-1
CDR3: CARSSGSSKRAFF
DNA: TGTGCCAGATCCTCCGGGAGCAGTAAAAGAGCTTTCTTT